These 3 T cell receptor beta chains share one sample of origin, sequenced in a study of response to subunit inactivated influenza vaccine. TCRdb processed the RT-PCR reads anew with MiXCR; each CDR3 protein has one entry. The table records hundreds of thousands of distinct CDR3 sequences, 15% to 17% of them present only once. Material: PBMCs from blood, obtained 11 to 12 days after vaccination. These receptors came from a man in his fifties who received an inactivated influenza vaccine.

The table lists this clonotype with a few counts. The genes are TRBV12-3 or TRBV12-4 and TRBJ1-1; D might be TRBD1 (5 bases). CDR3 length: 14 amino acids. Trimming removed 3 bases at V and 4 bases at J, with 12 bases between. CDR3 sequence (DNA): TGTGCCAGCAGTTTGGTGGGGGTGGCCACTGAAGCTTTCTTT. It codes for CASSLVGVATEAFF.

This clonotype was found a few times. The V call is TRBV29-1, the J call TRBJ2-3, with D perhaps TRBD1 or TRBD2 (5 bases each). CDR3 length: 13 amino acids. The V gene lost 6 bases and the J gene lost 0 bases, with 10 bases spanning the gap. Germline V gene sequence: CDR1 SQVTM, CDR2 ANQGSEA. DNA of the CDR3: TGCAGCGTCCGCCGGGACAGCACAGATACGCAGTATTTT. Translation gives CSVRRDSTDTQYF.

The CDR3 is CASSFSWVGVSYEQYF. DNA of the CDR3: TGTGCCAGCAGTTTCAGCTGGGTGGGGGTCTCCTACGAGCAGTACTTC. The chain links TRBV28 to TRBJ2-7; either TRBD1 or TRBD2 may fit D (5 bases each). Trimming left V 3 bases short and J 0 bases short, with 15 bases between. The V gene's germline CDR1 is MDHEN and CDR2 SYDVKM. This CDR3 has 16 amino acids.